This TCR beta chain came from a study of blood T cell repertoires in COVID-19. Study overall: Italy, Spain and the United States were the sources of the convalescent and acute COVID-19 samples. T cells, B-cell-depleted T cells, or PBMCs supplied cDNA or gDNA.

CDR1 is MNHEY, CDR2 SMNVEV, per germline (reference sequence). The CDR3 loop spans 17 amino acids. The ends were cut back, 5 bases at V and 1 base at J, with 19 bases in the middle. Per the original data handling: Quantification of nucleated cells was approximated via reference gene primer amplification. Only in-frame clones appear in the TCRdb table, and some are missing; sequencing was by immunoSEQ multiplex PCR. That table is the source of V, J and clone size, and D and trimming were worked out from the DNA. The table includes about 240,000 clones, approximately 80% detected once. The clonotype comes from a young man who had recovered from COVID-19. Sequenced sample: peripheral blood. This rearrangement joins TRBV27 to TRBJ2-3, with D perhaps matching TRBD1 (5 bases). CDR3 loop: CASSPYRIGFGTDTQYF. Written as DNA, the CDR3 is TGTGCCAGCAGTCCTTACAGGATTGGGTTCGGCACAGATACGCAGTATTTT.